This T cell receptor beta chain is drawn from a study of siplizumab effects on memory and regulatory T cells. Points on this clone: No antigen is known for it.

CDR1 SGDLS and CDR2 YYNGEE come from the germline V gene. Trimming at V came to 4 bases and at J to 3 bases, leaving 4 bases not matched to a gene. This CDR3 is built from 14 residues. Study results and limitations: The mapping of alloreactive clones to unstimulated subsets covered only a minor fraction of them. Treg-derived clones made up an average of about 68% of mappable alloreactive CD4+ clones with siplizumab and roughly 25% in controls.

Some clones are missing from TCRdb's copy, which holds only in-frame ones; the method was immunoSEQ multiplex PCR. The sample holds roughly 60,000 clones, approximately 96% seen once. The receptor was derived from a human donor in good health. The sequencing sample was made of naive CD8+ T cells sorted from blood. The chain couples TRBV9 to TRBJ2-5; 9 bases agree with TRBD1. The CDR3 reads CASSLRTGEETQYF. For the CDR3, the DNA is TGTGCCAGCAGCCTCCGGACAGGGGAAGAGACCCAGTACTTC.